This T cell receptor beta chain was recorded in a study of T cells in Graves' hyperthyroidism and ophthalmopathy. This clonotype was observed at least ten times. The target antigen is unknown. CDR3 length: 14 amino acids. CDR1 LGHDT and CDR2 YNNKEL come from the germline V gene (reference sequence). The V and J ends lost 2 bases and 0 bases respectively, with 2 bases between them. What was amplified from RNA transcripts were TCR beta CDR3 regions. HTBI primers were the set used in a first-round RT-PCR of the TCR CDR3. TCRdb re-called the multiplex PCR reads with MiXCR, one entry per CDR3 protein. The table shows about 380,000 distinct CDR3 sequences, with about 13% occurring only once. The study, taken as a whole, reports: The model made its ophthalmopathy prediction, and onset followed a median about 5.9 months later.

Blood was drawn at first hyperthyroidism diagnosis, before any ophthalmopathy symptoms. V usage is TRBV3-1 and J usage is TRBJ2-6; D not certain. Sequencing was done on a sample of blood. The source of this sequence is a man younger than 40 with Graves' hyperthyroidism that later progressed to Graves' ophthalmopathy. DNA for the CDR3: TGTGCCAGCAGCCAAAACTCTGGGGCCAACGTCCTGACTTTC. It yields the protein CASSQNSGANVLTF.